The TCR beta chain described here comes from a study of long-term antiretroviral therapy in people with HIV. At survey level, the immunoSEQ assay was run in its v3.0 version. TCRdb keeps only in-frame clones here, not all; method: immunoSEQ multiplex PCR. The table includes thousands of clones, around nine tenths detected once. The trim removed 3 bases at V and 5 bases at J, leaving 11 bases unmatched. The CDR3 loop spans 16 amino acids. CDR1 MGHRA and CDR2 YSYEKL come from the germline V gene. The sequencing used unsorted PBMCs, collected 0.3 years after starting antiretroviral therapy. The V gene is TRBV4-1, the J gene TRBJ2-7, with 9 bases lining up with TRBD1. The clonotype comes from a woman aged 45-65 years with HIV. CDR3 region: CASSQSPGTGYNEQYF. The CDR3 DNA sequence: TGCGCCAGCAGCCAGAGCCCCGGGACAGGGTACAACGAGCAGTACTTC.